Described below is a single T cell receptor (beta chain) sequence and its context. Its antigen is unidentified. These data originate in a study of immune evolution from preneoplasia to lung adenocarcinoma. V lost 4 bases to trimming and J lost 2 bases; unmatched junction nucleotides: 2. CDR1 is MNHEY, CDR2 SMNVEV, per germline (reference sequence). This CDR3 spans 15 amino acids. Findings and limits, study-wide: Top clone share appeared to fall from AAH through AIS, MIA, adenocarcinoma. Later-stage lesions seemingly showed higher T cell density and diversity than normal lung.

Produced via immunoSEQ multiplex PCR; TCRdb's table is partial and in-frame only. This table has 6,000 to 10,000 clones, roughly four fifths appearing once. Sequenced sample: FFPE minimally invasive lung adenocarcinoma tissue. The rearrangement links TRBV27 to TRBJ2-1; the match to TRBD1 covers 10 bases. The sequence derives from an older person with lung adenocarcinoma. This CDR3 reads CASSSDRGAYNEQFF. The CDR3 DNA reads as TGTGCCAGCAGTTCGGACAGGGGGGCCTACAATGAGCAGTTCTTC.